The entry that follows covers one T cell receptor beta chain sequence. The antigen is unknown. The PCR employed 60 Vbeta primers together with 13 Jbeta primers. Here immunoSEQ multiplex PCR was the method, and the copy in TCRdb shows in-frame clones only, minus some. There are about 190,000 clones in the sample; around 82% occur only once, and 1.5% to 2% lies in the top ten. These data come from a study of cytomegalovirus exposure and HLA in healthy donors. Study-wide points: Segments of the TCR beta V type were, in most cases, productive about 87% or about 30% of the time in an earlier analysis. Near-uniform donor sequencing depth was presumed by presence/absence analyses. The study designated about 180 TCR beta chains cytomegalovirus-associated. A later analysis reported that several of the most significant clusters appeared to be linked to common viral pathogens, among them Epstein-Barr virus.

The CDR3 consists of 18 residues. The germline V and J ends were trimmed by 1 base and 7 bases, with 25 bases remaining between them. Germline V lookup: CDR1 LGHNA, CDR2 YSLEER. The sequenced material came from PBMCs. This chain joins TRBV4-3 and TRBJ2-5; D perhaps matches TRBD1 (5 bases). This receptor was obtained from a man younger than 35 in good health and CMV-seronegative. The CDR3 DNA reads TGCGCCAGCAGCCAAGGGCTACCAGGGTCAACAATGTTTGGGACCCAGTACTTC. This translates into CASSQGLPGSTMFGTQYF.